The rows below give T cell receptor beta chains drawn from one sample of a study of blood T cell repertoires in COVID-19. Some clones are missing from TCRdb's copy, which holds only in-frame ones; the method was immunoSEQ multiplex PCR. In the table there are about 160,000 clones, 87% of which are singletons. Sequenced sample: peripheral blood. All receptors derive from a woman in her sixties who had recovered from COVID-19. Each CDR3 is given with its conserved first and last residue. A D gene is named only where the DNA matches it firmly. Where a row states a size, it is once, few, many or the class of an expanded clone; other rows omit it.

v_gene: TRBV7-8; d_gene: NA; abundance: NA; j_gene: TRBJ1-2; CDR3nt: TGTGCCAGCAGCAACCAAGGGGTTGGTAACTATGGCTACACCTTC; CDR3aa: CASSNQGVGNYGYTF
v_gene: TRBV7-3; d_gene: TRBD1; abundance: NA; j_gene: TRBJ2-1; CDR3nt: TGTGCCAGCAGCTTAGTGGGGACAGGGGCTCTCAATGAGCAGTTCTTC; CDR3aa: CASSLVGTGALNEQFF
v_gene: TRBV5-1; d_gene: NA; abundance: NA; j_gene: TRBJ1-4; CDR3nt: TGCGCCAGCAGCCCGGAGGCAACAACTAATGAAAAACTGTTTTTT; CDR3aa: CASSPEATTNEKLFF
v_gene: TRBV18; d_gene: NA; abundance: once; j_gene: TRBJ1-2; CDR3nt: TGTGCCAGCTCACCAGGAGCAGACCCCCCTGGCTACACCTTC; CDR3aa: CASSPGADPPGYTF
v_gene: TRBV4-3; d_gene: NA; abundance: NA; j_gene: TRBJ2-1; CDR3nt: TGCGCCAGCAGCCAAGAGGCGGGGATGAAAAGCTCCTACAATGAGCAGTTCTTC; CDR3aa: CASSQEAGMKSSYNEQFF
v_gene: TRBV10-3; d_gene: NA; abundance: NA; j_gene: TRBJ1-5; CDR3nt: TGTGCCATCAGTGAAAGCGCGGGGGTGGGCAATCAGCCCCAGCATTTT; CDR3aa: CAISESAGVGNQPQHF
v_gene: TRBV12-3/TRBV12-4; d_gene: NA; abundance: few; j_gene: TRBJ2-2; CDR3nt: TGTGCCAGCAGTTTTGGGGCGAAGCTGTTTTTT; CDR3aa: CASSFGAKLFF
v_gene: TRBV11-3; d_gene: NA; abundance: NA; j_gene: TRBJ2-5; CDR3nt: TGTGCCAGCAGCTTAGGCAGCCAAGAGACCCAGTACTTC; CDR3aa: CASSLGSQETQYF
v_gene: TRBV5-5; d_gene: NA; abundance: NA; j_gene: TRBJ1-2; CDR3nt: TGTGCCAGCAGCTTGGAGGCAGGGTGGTACTATGGCTACACCTTC; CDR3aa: CASSLEAGWYYGYTF
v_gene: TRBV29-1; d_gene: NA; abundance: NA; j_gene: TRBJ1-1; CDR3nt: TGCAGCGGAAACATAGACAGATCAGCTTTCTTT; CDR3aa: CSGNIDRSAFF
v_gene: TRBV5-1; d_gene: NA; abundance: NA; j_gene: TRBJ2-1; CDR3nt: TGCGCCAGCAGCCTCGGACAGCCCAATGAGCAGTTCTTC; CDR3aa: CASSLGQPNEQFF
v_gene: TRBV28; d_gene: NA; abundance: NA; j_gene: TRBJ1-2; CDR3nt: TGTGCCAGCAGTTACTCCGACTCTCGCGGCCTCTATGGCTACACCTTC; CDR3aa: CASSYSDSRGLYGYTF
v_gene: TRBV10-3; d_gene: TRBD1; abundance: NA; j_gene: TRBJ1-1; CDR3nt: TGTGCCATCCGGGACAGTTTTGCGAGAGTTGAAGCTTTCTTT; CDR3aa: CAIRDSFARVEAFF
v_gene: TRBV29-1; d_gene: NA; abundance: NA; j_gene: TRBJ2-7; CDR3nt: TGCAGCGCCGACAGAGGACTACCCTCCTACGAGCAGTACTTC; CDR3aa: CSADRGLPSYEQYF
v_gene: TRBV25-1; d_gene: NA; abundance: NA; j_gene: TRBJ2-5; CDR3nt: TGTGCCAGCAGTGCCCCCTGGGGGCCGTACCAAGAGACCCAGTACTTC; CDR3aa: CASSAPWGPYQETQYF
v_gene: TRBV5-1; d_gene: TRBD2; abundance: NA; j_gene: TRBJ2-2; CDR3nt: TGCGCCAGCAGCTTGAGGCTAGCGGGCTCGAACACCGGGGAGCTGTTTTTT; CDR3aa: CASSLRLAGSNTGELFF
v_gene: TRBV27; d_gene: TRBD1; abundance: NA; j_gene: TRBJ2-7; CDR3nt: TGTGCCAGCAGCCAGAGAGGGGGCAACGAGCAGTACTTC; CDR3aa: CASSQRGGNEQYF
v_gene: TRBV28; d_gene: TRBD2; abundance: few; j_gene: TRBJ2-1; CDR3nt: TGTGCCAGCAGCCGATGGACTAGCGGGGACAATGAGCAGTTCTTC; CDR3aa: CASSRWTSGDNEQFF
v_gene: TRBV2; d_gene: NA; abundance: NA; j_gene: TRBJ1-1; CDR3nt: TGTGCCAGCAGGAGCGAGCGGAACACTGAAGCTTTCTTT; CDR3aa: CASRSERNTEAFF
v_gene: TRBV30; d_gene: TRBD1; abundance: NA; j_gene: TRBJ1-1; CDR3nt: TGTGCCTGGAGTGTCGGACAGGGGTATACTGAAGCTTTCTTT; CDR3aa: CAWSVGQGYTEAFF
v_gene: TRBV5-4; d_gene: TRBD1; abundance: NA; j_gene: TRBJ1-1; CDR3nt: TGTGCCAGCAGCAGACTTATGCTACAGGGGGCGAACACTGAAGCTTTCTTT; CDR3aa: CASSRLMLQGANTEAFF
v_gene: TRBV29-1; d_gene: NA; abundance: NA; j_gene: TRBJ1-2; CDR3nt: TGCAGCGTTGAATTCGATTACAGGGACGGAGGCTACACCTTC; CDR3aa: CSVEFDYRDGGYTF
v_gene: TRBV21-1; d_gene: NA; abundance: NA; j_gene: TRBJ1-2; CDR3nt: TGTGCCAGCAGCAACGTTGACGGACAGGGGTGTTGCGGCTACACCTTC; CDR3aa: CASSNVDGQGCCGYTF
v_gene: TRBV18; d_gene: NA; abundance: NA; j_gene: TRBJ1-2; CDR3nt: TGTGCCAGCTCACCAGCCAGGGATTTCGGCTACACCTTC; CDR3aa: CASSPARDFGYTF
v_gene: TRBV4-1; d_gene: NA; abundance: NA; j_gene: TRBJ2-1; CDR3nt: TGCGCCAGCAGCCAAGGGCCGGGGAGCTCCTACAATGAGCAGTTCTTC; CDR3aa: CASSQGPGSSYNEQFF
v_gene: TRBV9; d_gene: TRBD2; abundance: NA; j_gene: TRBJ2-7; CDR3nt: TGTGCCAGCAGCTTTGGAGCGGGGGGGCCCTCCGAGCAGTACTTC; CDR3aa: CASSFGAGGPSEQYF
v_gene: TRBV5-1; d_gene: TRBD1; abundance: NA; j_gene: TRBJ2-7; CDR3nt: TGCGCCAGCAGCTTGGAGACAGGGGAGAGGGAGCAGTACTTC; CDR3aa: CASSLETGEREQYF
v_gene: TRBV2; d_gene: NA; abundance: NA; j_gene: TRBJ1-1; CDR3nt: TGTGCCAGCAGGACAGGTTCGACCACTGAAGCTTTCTTT; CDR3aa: CASRTGSTTEAFF
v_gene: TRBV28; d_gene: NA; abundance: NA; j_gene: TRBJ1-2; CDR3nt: TGTGCCAGCAGTTTAGCCCCCACAGGGCTTCAGGTGGGCTACACCTTC; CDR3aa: CASSLAPTGLQVGYTF
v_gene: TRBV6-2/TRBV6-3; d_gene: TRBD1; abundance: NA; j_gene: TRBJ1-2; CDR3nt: TGTGCCAGCAGTCGGACAGGGCCTGGCTACACCTTC; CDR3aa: CASSRTGPGYTF
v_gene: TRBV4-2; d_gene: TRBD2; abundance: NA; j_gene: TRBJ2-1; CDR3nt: TGTGCCAGCAGCCAAGATAGCGGGGGACTCTACAATGAGCAGTTCTTC; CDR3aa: CASSQDSGGLYNEQFF
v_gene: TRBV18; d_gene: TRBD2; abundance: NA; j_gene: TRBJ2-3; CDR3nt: TGTGCCAGCTCTTACTCCCGACTAGCGGGGGGCCAAGATACGCAGTATTTT; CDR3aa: CASSYSRLAGGQDTQYF
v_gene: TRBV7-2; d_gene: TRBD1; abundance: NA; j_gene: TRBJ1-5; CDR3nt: TGTGCCAGCAGCCTGGGACAAGGGGGCGCTCAGCCCCAGCATTTT; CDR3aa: CASSLGQGGAQPQHF
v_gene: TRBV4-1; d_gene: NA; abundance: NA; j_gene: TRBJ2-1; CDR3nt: TGCGCCAGCAGCCAAGGCGGTCATTCGGCCCCCTACAATGAGCAGTTCTTC; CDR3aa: CASSQGGHSAPYNEQFF
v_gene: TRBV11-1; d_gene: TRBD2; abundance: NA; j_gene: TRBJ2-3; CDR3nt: TGTGCCAGCAGCCTGGGACTAGCAAAAGATACGCAGTATTTT; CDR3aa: CASSLGLAKDTQYF
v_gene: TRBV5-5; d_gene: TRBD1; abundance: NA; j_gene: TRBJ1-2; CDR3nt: TGTGCCAGCAGTTCTGCCGGGACAGACTATGGCTACACCTTC; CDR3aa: CASSSAGTDYGYTF
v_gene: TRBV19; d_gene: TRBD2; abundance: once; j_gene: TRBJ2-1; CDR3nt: TGTGCCAGTAGGACCTCGCGGGCGGGGGGCCCTGAGTATGAGCAGTTCTTC; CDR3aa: CASRTSRAGGPEYEQFF
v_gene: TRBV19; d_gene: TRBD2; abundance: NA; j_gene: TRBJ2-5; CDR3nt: TGTGCCAGTAGTCAACGTGGGACTAGCGGTAAAGAGACCCAGTACTTC; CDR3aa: CASSQRGTSGKETQYF
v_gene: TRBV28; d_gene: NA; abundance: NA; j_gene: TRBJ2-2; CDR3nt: TGTGCCAGCAGTTTGGTCAGGGGGAACACCGGGGAGCTGTTTTTT; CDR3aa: CASSLVRGNTGELFF